This TCR beta chain originates from a study of blood T cell repertoires in COVID-19 (TCRdb year 2020). For the study in its entirety: Collaborator samples came from the United States, Italy and Spain and covered acute and convalescent phases of COVID-19. The samples were drawn from the first 160 participants of the ongoing ImmuneRACE study and from 1,254 subjects provided by 6 global collaborators. The material from the prospective study consisted of cDNA or gDNA derived from T cells, B-cell-depleted T cells, or PBMCs. Subjects who had been exposed to COVID-19, were actively infected with it, or had recovered from it provided the deeply sampled blood TCRbeta repertoires that made up the dataset. A de-identified subject ID, COVID-19 status, age in years and sex were almost always included in the sample metadata. Where available, HLA class I and class II types were obtained from metadata supplied by the sample provider rather than from assay-based typing. The repertoires were released in a freely available public database meant as a resource for research on the immune response to SARS-CoV-2.

Whole blood was collected in K2EDTA tubes by collaborating institutions according to the institutions' own protocols. For TCRbeta analysis, collaborators shipped samples in one of three forms: frozen whole blood, isolated PBMCs, or DNA extracted from either of those sample types. Study-wide conclusions, independent of this receptor: How much clinical and demographic metadata was included differed by source and by participant, and the metadata was provided uncurated.

This clone was recorded only once. The antigen it binds to is not known. No quality values exist for individual bases; no much larger clone is one base distant. TCRbeta CDR3 regions were amplified from genomic DNA using the immunoSEQ Assay, a bias-controlled multiplex PCR. Per the authors' processing: The number of nucleated cells in each sample was estimated from the amplification of reference gene primers within the assay. To quantify the absolute abundance of each unique TCRbeta CDR3 rearrangement, sequence reads were collapsed and filtered. For each sample, productive Simpson clonality was calculated by taking the square root of Simpson's diversity index across productive rearrangements. Imported from immuneACCESS, the table was reduced by TCRdb to in-frame sequences with V and J called. These copies leave out some clones; in studies compared against another copy, an unresolved V gene accounts for under half, and the cause of the remainder is not known. V and J calls and clone size are given by that table; D and trimming were obtained from the DNA. Present in this sample are around 120,000 clones, over 60% of which were seen just once. 3.5% to 4.5% of the sample is in the top ten clones.

From the germline V gene, CDR1 is KGHSH and CDR2 is LQKENI. V is cut back by 5 bases and J by 3 bases, with 10 bases in the junction unmatched. The CDR3 sequence holds 17 residues, the cysteine and phenylalanine included. Only the CDR3 portion is preserved as DNA: 51 bases, with reading frame beginning at the first base. The chain couples TRBV18 to TRBJ1-4, and TRBD1 aligns with 9 junction nucleotides. The sequence was obtained from a woman of 80 years or more with acute or convalescent COVID-19. The specimen sequenced was peripheral blood. The sequenced DNA is TGTGCCAGCTCAGACAGAACAGGGGGCGCGGCTAATGAAAAACTGTTTTTT. Its amino acids are CASSDRTGGAANEKLFF.